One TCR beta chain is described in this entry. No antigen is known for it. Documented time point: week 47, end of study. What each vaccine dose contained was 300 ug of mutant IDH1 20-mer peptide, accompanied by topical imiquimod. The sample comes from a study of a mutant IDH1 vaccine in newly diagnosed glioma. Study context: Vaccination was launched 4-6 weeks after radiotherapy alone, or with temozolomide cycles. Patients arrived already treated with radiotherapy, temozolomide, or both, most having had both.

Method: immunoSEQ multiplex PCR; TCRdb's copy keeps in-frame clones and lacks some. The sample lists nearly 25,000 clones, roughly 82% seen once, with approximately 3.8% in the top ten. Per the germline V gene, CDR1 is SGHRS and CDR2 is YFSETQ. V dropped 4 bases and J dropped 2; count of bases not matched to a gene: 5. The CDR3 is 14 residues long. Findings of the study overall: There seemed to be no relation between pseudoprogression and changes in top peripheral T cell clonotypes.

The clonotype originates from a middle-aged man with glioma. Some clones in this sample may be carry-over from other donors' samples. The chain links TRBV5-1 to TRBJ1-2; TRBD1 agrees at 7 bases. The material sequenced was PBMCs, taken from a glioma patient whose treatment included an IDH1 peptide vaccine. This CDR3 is CASSLQGGNYGYTF. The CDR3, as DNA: TGCGCCAGCAGCCTTCAGGGGGGGAACTATGGCTACACCTTC.